Given below is one T cell receptor beta chain in context. The antigen remains unidentified. An end of the junction differs from the germline gene, which may be a read error. This record comes from a study of cytomegalovirus exposure and HLA in healthy donors. Vbeta (60) and Jbeta (13) primers were used in the PCR. Method: immunoSEQ multiplex PCR; TCRdb's copy keeps in-frame clones and lacks some. The table has more than 55,000 clones, 60% to 75% seen once. This CDR3 comprises 14 residues. Germline-derived CDR1 and CDR2 are PRHDT and FYEKMQ (reference sequence). Overall study findings and caveats: Cytomegalovirus association was listed for roughly 160 TCR beta chains.

The sample was PBMCs. This chain links TRBV13 with TRBJ1-2; the D gene is possibly TRBD1 (6 bases). The sequence was obtained from a woman aged 60-70 years in good health and CMV-seropositive. The CDR3 bases are TGTGCCAGCAGCCTAGGCGGGGGGGCTAATGGCTACACCTTC. Its protein is CASSLGGGANGYTF.